This TCR beta chain was sequenced in a study of cytomegalovirus exposure and HLA in healthy donors (dated by TCRdb to about 2017). Describing the broader study: According to an earlier analysis of several hundred of the donors, some 180 million T cells yielded 120 million or so unique TCR beta sequences and approximately 300 Gb of sequence data. Around 330 gigabases of sequencing data and around 85 million unique TCR sequences made up an early release that covered nearly 650 HLA-typed donors. The genetic ancestry cluster associated with self-reported Caucasian donors included 80% to 90% of the approximately 430 genotyped donors. The study aimed to test whether cataloging public T cell receptors could reveal signatures of past pathogen exposure. Using immunosequencing, the study profiled T cell repertoires from fewer than 700 subjects and related those repertoires to cytomegalovirus serostatus. Besides the first cohort of approximately 670 subjects, a separate validation cohort made up of some 110 different subjects was used. To predict cytomegalovirus infection status, the study combined high-throughput TCR immunosequencing, statistical association of individual TCRs with disease status, and machine learning. A later analysis re-analyzed previously published TCR beta repertoires from roughly 630 donors and added high-resolution HLA genotyping to study TCR occurrence patterns. Rather than using new phenotypic data, the later analysis identified candidate immune exposures from TCR beta sequences and from how often those sequences occurred across donors. An earlier analysis of 500 to 650 of the donors applied high-throughput TCR beta sequencing to assess whether each TCR beta V gene segment acted as functional or pseudogenic. Donor age, sex, ethnicity and CMV serostatus were compiled alongside the repertoire data. In a later genetic analysis, genome-wide SNP genotypes for about 65% of the 666 donors were used, and that subset was treated as a discovery cohort. All discovery cohort repertoires had been generated on a single sequencing platform. HLA typing covered class I and class II loci at four-digit resolution. Typing coverage varied by locus: about 620-630 donors for A, B, C, DRB1 and DQB1; 522 for DQA1; 606 for DPA1; 400 to 480 for DPB1. Roughly five DR-DQ haplotypes were handled as single units for association and clustering because linkage in the cohort was strong. Among roughly 400 genotyped donors of the cohort, an average of around 250,000 unique TCR beta nucleotide sequences was sequenced per donor, of which about 19% were non-productive. What the work shows at the level of the full study, not this receptor alone: Linkage disequilibrium might explain the correlated functional status among segregating V segments, but an unknown experimental factor could not be ruled out. Because HLA typing was unavailable for some donors at each locus, only the typed subset was used in association tests. In a later analysis, TCR association rates were found to vary across HLA loci, with the most associated TCRs seen for DRB1 alleles and the fewest for HLA-C alleles. When HLA alleles, especially DR and DQ, strongly co-occurred, attributing TCR associations to individual alleles was difficult. The presence/absence analyses assumed that sequencing depth was roughly uniform across donors, and that assumption may not be true. In an earlier analysis of around 600 of the donors, most TCR beta V segments appeared in productive rearrangements about 87% or about 30% of the time, broadly matching IMGT annotations. Some IMGT-functional V segments, including TRBV6-2 and TRBV6-3, could not be distinguished by the 87-base-pair reads and were therefore excluded. A further reported finding was that TCR beta sequences accurately predicted the HLA-A and HLA-B alleles for most subjects in the first cohort. An association between a missense DCLRE1C variant and V-gene and J-gene trimming of TCR beta chains was found in a later genetic analysis and replicated in an independent cohort. Because counts were too low, under 20 rarely observed V segments, including chromosome 9 orphons, were left out of the earlier analysis of approximately 580 of the donors. Most TCR sequences were observed very rarely across donors, whereas some public TCRs were present in many individuals. In vitro tests confirmed that a few of the cytomegalovirus-associated TCR beta chains recognize cytomegalovirus antigens. A later analysis reported that several top co-occurrence clusters appeared linked to parvovirus B19, influenza, CMV and Epstein-Barr virus. Most CMV-associated TCR beta chains appeared to be HLA-restricted in a later analysis, and the HLA associations seemed to be driven largely by CMV exposure. According to a later genetic analysis, donors in an Asian-associated ancestry cluster had fewer N-insertions in productive TCRs than the approximately 650-donor mean. A group of highly shared sequence variants was considered likely to be a technical artifact of the sequencing pipeline. A total of 150 to 200 TCR beta chains were listed by the study as associated with cytomegalovirus. In a later analysis, HLA-associated TCR beta chains were found to be more clonally expanded and to have lower generation probabilities than equally common non-associated chains. A later analysis associated some 17,000 TCR beta sequences with specific HLA alleles at a false discovery rate of 0.05. Only TCR beta chains were sequenced in this cohort, and the absence of alpha or paired-chain data limited detectable features. The authors suggested that the approach could potentially be generalized to other disease states and immunological phenotypes. For the cohort, immune exposure information was limited to CMV serostatus. The classifier was reported to diagnose cytomegalovirus status with high specificity and sensitivity in both the original and validation cohorts.

The library was obtained by the immunoSEQ multiplex PCR assay. For the multiplex PCR, a mixture combining 60 forward primers for TCR Vbeta segments and 13 reverse primers for TCR Jbeta segments was used. Amplification of the CDR3 region of rearranged TCR beta genes was performed with a multiplex PCR assay on genomic DNA. On the Illumina HiSeq System, the amplified TCR beta libraries were sequenced as 87-base-pair reads. The study's processing was this. A later analysis counted some 74 million unique TCR beta chains across the approximately 700 repertoires, and roughly 10 million of these chains were shared by at least two donors. A nearest-neighbor algorithm error-corrected the raw reads and collapsed the reads into unique sequences, merging closely related sequences to remove PCR and sequencing errors. CDR3 sequences were aligned to IMGT reference sequences to assign V, D and J gene segments. For a sequence to be retained, a match of at least six nucleotides to both a V gene segment and a J gene segment was required. A rearrangement counted as productive if the CDR3 had no stop codons and remained in frame with V and J, and every other rearrangement counted as non-productive. Following IMGT convention, CDR3 was defined as the stretch from the second conserved V-encoded cysteine to the conserved J-encoded phenylalanine. Sequences without an unambiguous match to a single V gene segment were excluded from the earlier analysis of approximately 600 of the donors. In an earlier analysis of a few hundred of the donors, V segments were called functional above 56.7% productive rearrangements and were called segregating when the between-donor standard deviation exceeded 5%. A statistical classification framework was developed to diagnose cytomegalovirus status using the catalog of TCR beta chain sequences. In a later analysis, TCR nucleotide sequences were compared against IMGT/GENE-DB human TR gene sequences so that V and J genes could be assigned. A later analysis assigned CDR3 sequences and most-parsimonious VDJ recombination scenarios with the TCRdist pipeline. A later analysis defined each TCR beta chain by its CDR3 amino acid sequence plus V-gene family, and excluded reads lacking a unique V-gene family. As a way to deal with suspected cross-contamination and a sequencing artifact, a later analysis dropped nearly 600 nucleotide sequences that were highly shared and had low generation probability. In a later analysis, a clonal expansion index for each public chain was calculated from normalized within-repertoire ranks of inferred template counts. In a later analysis, generation probabilities were computed using a VDJ recombination model fitted to out-of-frame rearrangements, and the results were checked against IGoR. In a later analysis, TCR-TCR, TCR-HLA and TCR-CMV co-occurrence was scored with hypergeometric tests, and a repertoire-size bias correction was applied to TCR pairs. A later analysis estimated false discovery rates by permuting HLA or CMV assignments 20 times. In a later analysis, co-occurring TCRs were grouped with DBSCAN, and TCRdist sequence similarity was added when clustering was performed within HLA-allele-positive subsets. Co-occurrence clustering excluded repertoires with fewer than 30,000 or more than 120,000 public chains, plus five with anomalous nucleotide sharing. The source is immuneACCESS, and TCRdb retained only in-frame sequences with V and J called. Part of the clones is not carried over; for the studies checked, unresolved V genes explain less than half of this, and the remainder is unexplained. Clone size and the V and J calls come from that table; the DNA yielded D and trimming. This sample holds 77,000 or so clones; about 71% were observed only once. The top ten clonotypes cover more than 7% of the sample.

Taken from the germline V gene, the CDR1 and CDR2 loops are SQVTM and ANQGSEA. Relative to germline, V is 6 bases shorter and J is 0 bases shorter, with 10 bases between their ends. Including the terminal cysteine and phenylalanine, the CDR3 comprises 13 residues. Only the CDR3 part of the read is kept: 39 bases, read in frame from the first base. The cohort consisted of 600 to 750 healthy bone marrow donors. All cohort members were sampled while nominally healthy, although unrecorded immune exposures were likely present. The donor was CMV seronegative and belonged to the group of 380 or so seronegative cohort members. Every donor gave a peripheral blood sample, and the peripheral blood mononuclear cells from that sample were used for TCR beta sequencing. Genomic DNA extraction from the blood cell samples was performed with the Qiagen DNeasy Blood Extraction Kit. In the case of this clone: This receptor's antigen is unknown. No base quality information exists; no much larger clone differs at one position.

The receptor chain draws on TRBV29-1 and TRBJ2-3; no D gene call is confident. The sequenced sample was PBMCs. The sequence was collected from a woman between 40 and 55 years old in good health and CMV-seronegative. The DNA sequence is given as TGCAGCGTCCCTTTATTAAGCACAGATACGCAGTATTTT. It specifies CSVPLLSTDTQYF.